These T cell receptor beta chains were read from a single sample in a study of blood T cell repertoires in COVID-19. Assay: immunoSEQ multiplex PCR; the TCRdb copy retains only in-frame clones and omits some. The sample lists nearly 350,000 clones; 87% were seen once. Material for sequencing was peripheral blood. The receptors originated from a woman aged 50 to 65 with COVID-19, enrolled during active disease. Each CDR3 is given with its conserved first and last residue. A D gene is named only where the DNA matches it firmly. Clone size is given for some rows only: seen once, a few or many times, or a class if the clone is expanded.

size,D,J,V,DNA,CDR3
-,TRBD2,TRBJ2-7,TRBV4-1,TGCGCCAGCAGCCAAGTGTTGGCGGGAGTTCACGAGCAGTACTTC,CASSQVLAGVHEQYF
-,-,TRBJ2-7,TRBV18,TGTGCCAGCTCACCCACGTCCCAGGGAAGTGGAGAGCAGTACTTC,CASSPTSQGSGEQYF
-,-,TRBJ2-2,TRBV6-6,TGTGCCAGCAGTTACAGACAGGCCACCGGGGAGCTGTTTTTT,CASSYRQATGELFF
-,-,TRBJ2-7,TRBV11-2,TGTGCCAGCAGCCCTTTCGGGCGGGCAGGGGGGAGCTCCTACGAGCAGTACTTC,CASSPFGRAGGSSYEQYF
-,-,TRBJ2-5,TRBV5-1,TGCGCCAGCAGCAGACTTGTTGAGACCCAGTACTTC,CASSRLVETQYF
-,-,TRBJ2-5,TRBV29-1,TGCAGCGTTCGGGTTCAAGAGACCCAGTACTTC,CSVRVQETQYF
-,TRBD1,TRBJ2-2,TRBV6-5,TGTGCCAGCTCCAAGACAGGGAGAAACACCGGGGAGCTGTTTTTT,CASSKTGRNTGELFF
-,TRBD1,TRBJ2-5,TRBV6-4,TGTGCCAGCAGTGATTTTTCAAACTGCCCGCCCGGGACAGCGGAAAAAAGCGACTTC,CASSDFSNCPPGTAEKSDF
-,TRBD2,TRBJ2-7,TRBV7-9,TGTGCCAGCAGCGCCCTAGCGGGAGGGTCCTACGAGCAGTACTTC,CASSALAGGSYEQYF
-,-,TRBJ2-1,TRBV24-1,TGTGCCACCAGTGATTTTGCAGCGGACAGCTACAATGAGCAGTTCTTC,CATSDFAADSYNEQFF
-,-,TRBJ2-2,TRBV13,TGTGCCAGCAGCTTTGCGGGACTGAACACCGGGGAGCTGTTTTTT,CASSFAGLNTGELFF
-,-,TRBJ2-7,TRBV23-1,TGCGCCAACCATTGGGGAGGGGGGCTAAGGTCCTACGAGCAGTACTTC,CANHWGGGLRSYEQYF
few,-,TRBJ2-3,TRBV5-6,TGTGCCAGCAGCTTGCGCCAGTCTAGCACAGATACGCAGTATTTT,CASSLRQSSTDTQYF
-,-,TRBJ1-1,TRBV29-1,TGCAGCGTTGATGGGACACGCTCCCTAAACACTGAAGCTTTCTTT,CSVDGTRSLNTEAFF
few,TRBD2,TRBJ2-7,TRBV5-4,TGTGCCAGCAGCTTGAAATTAGCGGGTTTTTATGAGCAGTACTTC,CASSLKLAGFYEQYF
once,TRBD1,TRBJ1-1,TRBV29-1,TGCAGCGCTTCGACAGGGGAGTTTACTGAAGCTTTCTTT,CSASTGEFTEAFF
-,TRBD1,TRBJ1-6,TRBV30,TGTGCCTGGAAGACGGGACAGCTAGGAATTAGGTCACCCCTCCACTTT,CAWKTGQLGIRSPLHF
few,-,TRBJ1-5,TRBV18,TGTGCCAGCTCACGGGGGGGCCCTGATCAGCCCCAGCATTTT,CASSRGGPDQPQHF
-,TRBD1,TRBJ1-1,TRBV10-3,TGTGCCATCAGTGAGCCGGGGACAGGGTGGACTGAAGCTTTCTTT,CAISEPGTGWTEAFF
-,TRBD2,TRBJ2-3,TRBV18,TGTGCCAGCTCACCACAGACTAGCGGGAGTTGGGATACGCAGTATTTT,CASSPQTSGSWDTQYF